A single sample is the source of the 5 T cell receptor beta chains below, sequenced in a study of T cell responses to AZD1222 COVID-19 vaccine. Assay: immunoSEQ multiplex PCR; the TCRdb copy retains only in-frame clones and omits some. The table records approximately 60,000 clones, around three quarters of them present only once. This sample comprised peripheral blood, obtained on day 0 of AZD1222 vaccination. These receptors all stem from an adult in good health.

This chain links TRBV7-2 with TRBJ1-1, with D possibly matching TRBD1 (6 bases). Trimming took 1 base from V and 9 from J, leaving 12 bases between them. From germline, CDR1 is SGHTA and CDR2 FQGNSA. The CDR3 is 13 amino acids. The CDR3 loop is CASSLDQGLKAFF. As DNA, the CDR3 is TGTGCCAGCAGCTTAGACCAGGGGTTGAAAGCTTTCTTT.

The V and J genes are TRBV25-1 and TRBJ1-5, with unresolved D. V was clipped by 5 bases and J by 2 bases, with 10 bases between them. This CDR3 region has 14 residues. CDR1 MGHDK and CDR2 SYGVNS come from the germline V gene. The DNA of the CDR3 is TGTGCCAGCAGTTCGACCGGGGGCAATCAGCCCCAGCATTTT. Its protein product is CASSSTGGNQPQHF.

V gene TRBV6-5 combines with J gene TRBJ2-1; possibly TRBD2 for D (6 bases). V shed 6 bases and J shed 7 bases, with 13 bases lying between them. CDR3 length equals 13 residues. Germline CDR1 is MNHEY and CDR2 is SVGAGI. The DNA for the CDR3 is TGTGCCAGCAGGGGCGGGGTCGGTAATGAGCAGTTCTTC. Its translation: CASRGGVGNEQFF.

The rearrangement uses TRBV18 and TRBJ1-1; perhaps TRBD1 as D (6 bases). Trimming removed 0 bases at V and 1 base at J, with 18 bases between. CDR3 size: 18 residues. Germline V gene data show CDR1 as KGHSH and CDR2 as LQKENI. Here the CDR3 DNA reads TGTGCCAGCTCACCACCAATCTCGGGGGCTGAATGGAACACTGAAGCTTTCTTT. Protein product: CASSPPISGAEWNTEAFF.

The V and J genes are TRBV4-3 and TRBJ2-7; 12 nucleotides line up with TRBD1. This CDR3 comprises 16 residues. V lost 0 bases, J lost 5 bases, and 5 bases stayed unmatched. In germline, CDR1 is LGHNA, CDR2 YSLEER. CDR3: CASSQDRGQGAHEQYF. The CDR3 DNA is TGCGCCAGCAGCCAAGATCGGGGACAGGGGGCCCACGAGCAGTACTTC.